What follows is one TCR beta chain and its context. These data come from a study of T cells after somatic rescue of genetic block. Using immunoSEQ multiplex PCR, the repertoire was profiled, and TCRdb retains in-frame clones only, with some absent. The repertoire holds 70,000 or so clones, with just over 90% as singletons. The origin of this receptor is a middle-aged man. The sequenced sample consisted of peripheral blood mononuclear cells (PBMCs).

The CDR3 nucleotides are TGTGCCAGTGACCAGGGGACACCTAATAACTATGGCTACACCTTC. It is translated as CASDQGTPNNYGYTF. J is TRBJ1-2 and V is TRBV6-1; perhaps TRBD1 as D (6 bases). Deletions cut 9 bases from V and 1 base from J, with 18 bases between. The CDR3 runs 15 residues. Germline values: CDR1 MNHNS, CDR2 SASEGT.